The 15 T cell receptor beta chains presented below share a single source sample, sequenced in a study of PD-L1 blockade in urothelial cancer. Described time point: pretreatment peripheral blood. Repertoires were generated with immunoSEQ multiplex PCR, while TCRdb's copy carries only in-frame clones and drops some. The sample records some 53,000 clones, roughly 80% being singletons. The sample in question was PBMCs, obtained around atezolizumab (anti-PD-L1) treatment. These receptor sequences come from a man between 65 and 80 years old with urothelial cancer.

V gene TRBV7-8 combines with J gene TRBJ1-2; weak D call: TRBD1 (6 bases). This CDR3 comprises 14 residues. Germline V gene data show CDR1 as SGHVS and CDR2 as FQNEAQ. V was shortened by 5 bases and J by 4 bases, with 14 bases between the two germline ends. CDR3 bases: TGTGCCAGCAGCCCAGTGGGACAAATCTATGGCTACACCTTC. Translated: CASSPVGQIYGYTF.

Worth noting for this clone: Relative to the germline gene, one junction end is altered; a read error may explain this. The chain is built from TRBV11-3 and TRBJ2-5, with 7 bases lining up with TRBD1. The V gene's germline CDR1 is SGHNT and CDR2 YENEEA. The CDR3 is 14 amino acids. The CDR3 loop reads CASRYGTDQETQYF. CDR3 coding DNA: TGTGCCAGCAGGTATGGGACAGACCAGGAGACCCAGTACTTC. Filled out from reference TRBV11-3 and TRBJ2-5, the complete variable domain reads EAGVVQSPRYKIIEKKQPVAFWCNPISGHNTLYWYLQNLGQGPELLIRYENEEAVDDSQLPKDRFSAERLKGVDSTLKIQPAELGDSAVYLCASRYGTDQETQYFGPGTRLLVL.

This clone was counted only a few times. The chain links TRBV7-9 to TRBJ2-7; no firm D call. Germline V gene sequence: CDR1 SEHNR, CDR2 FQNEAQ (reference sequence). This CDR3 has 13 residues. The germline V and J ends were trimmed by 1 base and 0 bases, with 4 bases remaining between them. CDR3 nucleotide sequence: TGTGCCAGCAGCTTAGGGCCCTCCTACGAGCAGTACTTC. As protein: CASSLGPSYEQYF.

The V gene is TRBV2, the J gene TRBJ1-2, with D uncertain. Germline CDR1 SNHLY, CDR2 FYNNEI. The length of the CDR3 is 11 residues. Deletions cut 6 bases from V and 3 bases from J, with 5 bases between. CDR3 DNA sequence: TGTGCCAGCAGCGAGCACTATGGCTACACCTTC. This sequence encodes CASSEHYGYTF. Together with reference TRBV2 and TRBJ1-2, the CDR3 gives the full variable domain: EPEVTQTPSHQVTQMGQEVILRCVPISNHLYFYWYRQILGQKVEFLVSFYNNEISEKSEIFDDQFSVERPDGSNFTLKIRSTKLEDSAMYFCASSEHYGYTFGSGTRLTVV.

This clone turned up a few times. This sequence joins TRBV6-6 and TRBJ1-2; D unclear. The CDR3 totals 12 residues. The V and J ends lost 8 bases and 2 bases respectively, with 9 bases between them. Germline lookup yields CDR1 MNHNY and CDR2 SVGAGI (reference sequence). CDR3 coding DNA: TGTGCCAGCCGAAACATGAACTATGGCTACACCTTC. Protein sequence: CASRNMNYGYTF.

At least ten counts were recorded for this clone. CDR3 bases: TGTGCCAGCAGCTTAAATGCGGCTTACTACGAGCAGTACTTC. It specifies CASSLNAAYYEQYF. The chain recombines TRBV11-2 with TRBJ2-7; D gene unclear. CDR1 and CDR2 (germline): SGHAT, FQNNGV. V shed 2 bases and J shed 3 bases, with 11 bases lying between them. This CDR3 is built from 14 residues.

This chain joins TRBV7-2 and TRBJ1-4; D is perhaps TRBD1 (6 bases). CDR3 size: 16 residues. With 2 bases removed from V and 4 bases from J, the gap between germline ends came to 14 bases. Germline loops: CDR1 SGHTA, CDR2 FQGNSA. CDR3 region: CASSLNGGRGNEKLFF. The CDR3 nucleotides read TGTGCCAGCAGCTTAAATGGGGGCCGGGGTAATGAAAAACTGTTTTTT.

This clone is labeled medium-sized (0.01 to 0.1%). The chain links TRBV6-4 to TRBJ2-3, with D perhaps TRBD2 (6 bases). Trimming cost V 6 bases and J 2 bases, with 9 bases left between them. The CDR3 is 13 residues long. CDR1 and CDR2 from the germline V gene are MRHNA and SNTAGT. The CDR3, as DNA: TGTGCCAGCAGCCGGGACTCCACAGATACGCAGTATTTT. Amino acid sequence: CASSRDSTDTQYF.

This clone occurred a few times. CDR3 residues: CASSYGGTGELFF. The DNA of the CDR3 is TGCGCCAGCAGCTATGGGGGGACCGGGGAGCTGTTTTTT. The J gene is TRBJ2-2, the V gene TRBV5-1, with TRBD2 as a possible D gene (6 bases). CDR1 is SGHRS, CDR2 YFSETQ, per germline. V was pared by 3 bases and J by 5 bases, with 8 bases between. There are 13 residues in the CDR3.

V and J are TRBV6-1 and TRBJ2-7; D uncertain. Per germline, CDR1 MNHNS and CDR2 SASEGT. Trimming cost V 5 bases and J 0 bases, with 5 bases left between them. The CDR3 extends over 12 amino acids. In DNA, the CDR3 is TGTGCCAGCAGTCCCTTCTCCTACGAGCAGTACTTC. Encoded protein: CASSPFSYEQYF.

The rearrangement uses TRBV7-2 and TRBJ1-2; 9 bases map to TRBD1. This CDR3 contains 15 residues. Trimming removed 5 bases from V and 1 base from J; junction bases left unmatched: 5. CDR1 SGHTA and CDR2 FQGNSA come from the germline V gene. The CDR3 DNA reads TGTGCCAGCAGCCTCCGGGACAGGGTTAACTATGGCTACACCTTC. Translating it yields CASSLRDRVNYGYTF.

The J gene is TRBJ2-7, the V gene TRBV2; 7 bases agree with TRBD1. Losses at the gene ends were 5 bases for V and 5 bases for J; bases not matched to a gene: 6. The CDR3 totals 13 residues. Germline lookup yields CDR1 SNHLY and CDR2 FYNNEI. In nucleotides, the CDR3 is TGTGCCAGCAGTCCGGGACAGATTCACGAGCAGTACTTC. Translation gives CASSPGQIHEQYF.

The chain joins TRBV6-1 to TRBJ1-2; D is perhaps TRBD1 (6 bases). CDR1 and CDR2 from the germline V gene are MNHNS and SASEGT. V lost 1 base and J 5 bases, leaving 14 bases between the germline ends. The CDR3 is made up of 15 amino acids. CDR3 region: CASSEGGGQDYGYTF. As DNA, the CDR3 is TGTGCCAGCAGTGAAGGGGGGGGGCAGGATTATGGCTACACCTTC.

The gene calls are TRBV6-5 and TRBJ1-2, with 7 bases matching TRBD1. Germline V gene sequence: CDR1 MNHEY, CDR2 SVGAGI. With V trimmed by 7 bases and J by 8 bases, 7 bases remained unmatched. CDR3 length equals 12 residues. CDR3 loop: CASKTGSYGYTF. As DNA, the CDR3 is TGTGCCAGCAAGACAGGGTCTTACGGCTACACCTTC.

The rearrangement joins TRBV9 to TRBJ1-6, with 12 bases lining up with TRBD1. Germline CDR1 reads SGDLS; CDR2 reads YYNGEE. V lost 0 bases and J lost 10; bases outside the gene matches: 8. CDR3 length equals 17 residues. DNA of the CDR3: TGTGCCAGCAGCGTAGGGGCCGGGACAGGGGGCAAATCACCCCTCCACTTT. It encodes CASSVGAGTGGKSPLHF. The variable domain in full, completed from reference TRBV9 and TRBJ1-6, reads DSGVTQTPKHLITATGQRVTLRCSPRSGDLSVYWYQQSLDQGLQFLIQYYNGEERAKGNILERFSAQQFPDLHSELNLSSLELGDSALYFCASSVGAGTGGKSPLHFGNGTRLTVT.